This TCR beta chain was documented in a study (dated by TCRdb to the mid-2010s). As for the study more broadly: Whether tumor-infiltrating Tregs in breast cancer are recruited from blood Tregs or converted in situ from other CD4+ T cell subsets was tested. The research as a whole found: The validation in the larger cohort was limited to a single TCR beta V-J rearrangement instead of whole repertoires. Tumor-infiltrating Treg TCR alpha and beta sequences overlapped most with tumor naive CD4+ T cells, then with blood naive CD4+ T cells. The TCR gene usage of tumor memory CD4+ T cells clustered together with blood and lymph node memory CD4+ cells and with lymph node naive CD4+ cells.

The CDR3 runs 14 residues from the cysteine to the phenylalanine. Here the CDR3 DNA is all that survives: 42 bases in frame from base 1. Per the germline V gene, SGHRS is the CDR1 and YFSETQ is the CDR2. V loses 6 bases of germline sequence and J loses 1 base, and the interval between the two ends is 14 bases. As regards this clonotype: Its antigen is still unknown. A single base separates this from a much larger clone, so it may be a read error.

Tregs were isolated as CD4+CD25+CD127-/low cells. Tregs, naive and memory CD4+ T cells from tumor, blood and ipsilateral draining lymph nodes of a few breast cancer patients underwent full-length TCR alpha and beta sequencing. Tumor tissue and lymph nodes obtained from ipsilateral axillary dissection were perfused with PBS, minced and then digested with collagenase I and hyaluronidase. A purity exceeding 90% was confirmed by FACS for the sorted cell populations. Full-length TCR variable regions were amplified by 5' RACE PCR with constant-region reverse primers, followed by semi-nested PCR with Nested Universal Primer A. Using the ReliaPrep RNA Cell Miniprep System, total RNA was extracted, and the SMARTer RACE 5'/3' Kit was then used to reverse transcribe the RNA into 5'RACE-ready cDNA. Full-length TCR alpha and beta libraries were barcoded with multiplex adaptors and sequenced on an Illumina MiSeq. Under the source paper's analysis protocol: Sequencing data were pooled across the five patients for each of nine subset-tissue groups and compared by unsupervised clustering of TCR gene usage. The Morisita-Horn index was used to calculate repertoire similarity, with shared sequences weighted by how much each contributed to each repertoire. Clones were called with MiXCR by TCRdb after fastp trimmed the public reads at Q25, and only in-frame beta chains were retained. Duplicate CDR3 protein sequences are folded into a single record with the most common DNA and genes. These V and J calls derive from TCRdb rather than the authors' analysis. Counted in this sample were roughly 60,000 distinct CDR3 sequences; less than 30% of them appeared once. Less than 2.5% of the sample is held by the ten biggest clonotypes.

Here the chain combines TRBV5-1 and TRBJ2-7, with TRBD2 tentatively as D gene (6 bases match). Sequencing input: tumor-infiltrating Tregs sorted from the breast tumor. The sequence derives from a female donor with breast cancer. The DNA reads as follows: TGCGCCAGCACCCCCCTGCGGGGATCCTACGAGCAGTACTTC. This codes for CASTPLRGSYEQYF.